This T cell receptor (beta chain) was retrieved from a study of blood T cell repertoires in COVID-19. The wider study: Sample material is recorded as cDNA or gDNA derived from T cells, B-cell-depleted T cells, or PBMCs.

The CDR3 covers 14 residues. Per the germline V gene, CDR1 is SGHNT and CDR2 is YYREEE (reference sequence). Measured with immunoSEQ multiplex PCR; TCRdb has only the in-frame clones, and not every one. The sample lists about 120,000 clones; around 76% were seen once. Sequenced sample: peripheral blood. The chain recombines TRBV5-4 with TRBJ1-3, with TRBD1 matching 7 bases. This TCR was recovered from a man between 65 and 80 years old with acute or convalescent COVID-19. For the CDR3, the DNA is TGTGCAACCAGGGGGATGGGCCCTGGAAACACCATATATTTT. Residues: CATRGMGPGNTIYF.